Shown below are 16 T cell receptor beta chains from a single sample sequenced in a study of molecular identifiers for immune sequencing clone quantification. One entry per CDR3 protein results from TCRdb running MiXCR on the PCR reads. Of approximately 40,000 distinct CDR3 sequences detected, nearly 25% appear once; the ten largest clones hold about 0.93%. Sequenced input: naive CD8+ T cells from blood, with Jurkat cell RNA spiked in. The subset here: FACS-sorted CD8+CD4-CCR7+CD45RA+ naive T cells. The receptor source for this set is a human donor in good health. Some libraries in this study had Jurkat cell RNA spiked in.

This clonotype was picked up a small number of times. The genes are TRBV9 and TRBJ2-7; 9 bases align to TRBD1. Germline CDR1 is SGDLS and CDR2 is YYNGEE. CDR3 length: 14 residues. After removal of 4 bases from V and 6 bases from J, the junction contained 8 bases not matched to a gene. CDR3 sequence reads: CASSPGTGYSEQYF. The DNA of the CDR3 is TGTGCCAGCAGCCCTGGGACAGGGTATAGCGAGCAGTACTTC.

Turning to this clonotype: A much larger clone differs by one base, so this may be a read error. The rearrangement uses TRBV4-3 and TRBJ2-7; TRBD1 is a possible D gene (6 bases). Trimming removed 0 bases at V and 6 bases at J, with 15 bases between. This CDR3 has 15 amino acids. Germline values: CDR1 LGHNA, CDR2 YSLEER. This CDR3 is CASSQDMGAGGEQYF. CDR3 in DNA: TGCGCCAGCAGCCAAGATATGGGGGCGGGTGGCGAGCAGTACTTC.

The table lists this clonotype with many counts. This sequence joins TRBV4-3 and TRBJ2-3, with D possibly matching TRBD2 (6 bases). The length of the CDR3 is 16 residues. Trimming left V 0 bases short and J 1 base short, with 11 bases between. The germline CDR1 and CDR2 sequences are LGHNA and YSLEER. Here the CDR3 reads CASSQDRGARTDTQYF. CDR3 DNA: TGCGCCAGCAGCCAAGACCGCGGGGCCCGCACAGATACGCAGTATTTT.

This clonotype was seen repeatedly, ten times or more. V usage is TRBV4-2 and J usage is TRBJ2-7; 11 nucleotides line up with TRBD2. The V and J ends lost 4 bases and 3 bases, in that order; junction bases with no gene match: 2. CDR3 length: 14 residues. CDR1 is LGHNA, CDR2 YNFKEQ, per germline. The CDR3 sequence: CASSPGLADYEQYF. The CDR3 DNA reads TGTGCCAGCAGCCCGGGACTAGCGGACTACGAGCAGTACTTC.

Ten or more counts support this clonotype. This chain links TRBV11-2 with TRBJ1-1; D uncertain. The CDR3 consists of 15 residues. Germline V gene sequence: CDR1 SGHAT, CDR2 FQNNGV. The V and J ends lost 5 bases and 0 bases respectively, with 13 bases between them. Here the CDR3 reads CASSRDSLLNTEAFF. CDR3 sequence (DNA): TGTGCCAGCAGCCGGGATTCCCTCTTGAACACTGAAGCTTTCTTT.

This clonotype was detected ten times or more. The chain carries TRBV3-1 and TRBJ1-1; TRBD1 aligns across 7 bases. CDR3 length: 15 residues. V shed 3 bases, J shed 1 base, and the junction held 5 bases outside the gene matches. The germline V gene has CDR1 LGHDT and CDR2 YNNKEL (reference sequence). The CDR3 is CASSHAHRGNTEAFF. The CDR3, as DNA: TGTGCCAGCAGCCATGCTCACAGGGGGAACACTGAAGCTTTCTTT. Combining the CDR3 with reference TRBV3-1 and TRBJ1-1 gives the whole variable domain DTAVSQTPKYLVTQMGNDKSIKCEQNLGHDTMYWYKQDSKKFLKIMFSYNNKELIINETVPNRFSPKSPDKAHLNLHINSLELGDSAVYFCASSHAHRGNTEAFFGQGTRLTVV.

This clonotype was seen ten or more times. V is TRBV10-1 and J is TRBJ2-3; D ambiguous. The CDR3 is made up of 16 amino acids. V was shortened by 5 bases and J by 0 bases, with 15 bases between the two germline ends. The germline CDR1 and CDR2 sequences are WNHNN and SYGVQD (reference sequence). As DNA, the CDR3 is TGCGCCAGCAGTCCGTCGTGGCAGGAGAGCACAGATACGCAGTATTTT. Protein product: CASSPSWQESTDTQYF.

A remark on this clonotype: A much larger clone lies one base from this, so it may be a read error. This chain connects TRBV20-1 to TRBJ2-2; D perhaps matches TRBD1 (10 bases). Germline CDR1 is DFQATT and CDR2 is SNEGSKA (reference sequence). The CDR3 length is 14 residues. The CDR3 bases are TGCAGGGCTAGCGGGACAGGGGAGACCGGGGAGCTGTTTTTT. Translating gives CRASGTGETGELFF.

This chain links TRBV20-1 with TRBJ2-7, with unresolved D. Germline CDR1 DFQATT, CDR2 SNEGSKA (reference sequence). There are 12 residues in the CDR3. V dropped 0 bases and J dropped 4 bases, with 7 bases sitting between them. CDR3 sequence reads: CSARDVGYEQYF. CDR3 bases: TGCAGTGCTAGAGATGTGGGTTACGAGCAGTACTTC.

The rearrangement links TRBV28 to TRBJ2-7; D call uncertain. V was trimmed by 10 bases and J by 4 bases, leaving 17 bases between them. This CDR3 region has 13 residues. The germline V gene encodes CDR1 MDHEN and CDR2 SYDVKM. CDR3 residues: CATKTPDQYEQYF. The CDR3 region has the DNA TGTGCCACCAAGACACCCGACCAATACGAGCAGTACTTC. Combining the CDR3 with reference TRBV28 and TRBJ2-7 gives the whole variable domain DVKVTQSSRYLVKRTGEKVFLECVQDMDHENMFWYRQDPGLGLRLIYFSYDVKMKEKGDIPEGYSVSREKKERFSLILESASTNQTSMYLCATKTPDQYEQYFGPGTRLTVT.

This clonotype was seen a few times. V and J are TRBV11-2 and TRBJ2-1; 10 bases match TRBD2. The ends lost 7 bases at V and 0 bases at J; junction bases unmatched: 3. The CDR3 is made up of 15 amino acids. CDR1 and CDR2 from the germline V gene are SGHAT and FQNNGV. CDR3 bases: TGTGCCAGCATCGGACTAGCGGCCTCCTACAATGAGCAGTTCTTC. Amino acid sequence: CASIGLAASYNEQFF.

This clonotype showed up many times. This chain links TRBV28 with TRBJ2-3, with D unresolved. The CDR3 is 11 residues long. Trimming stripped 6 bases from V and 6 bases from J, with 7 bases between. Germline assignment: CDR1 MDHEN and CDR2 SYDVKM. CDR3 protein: CASSFADTQYF. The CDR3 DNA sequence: TGTGCCAGCAGCTTTGCGGATACGCAGTATTTT.

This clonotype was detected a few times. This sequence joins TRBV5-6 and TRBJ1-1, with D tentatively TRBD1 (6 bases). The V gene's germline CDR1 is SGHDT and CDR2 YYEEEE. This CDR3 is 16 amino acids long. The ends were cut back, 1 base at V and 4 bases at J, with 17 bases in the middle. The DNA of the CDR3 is TGTGCCAGCAGCTTGTTTTTCGGGGGCAGGGTCACTGAAGCTTTCTTT. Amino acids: CASSLFFGGRVTEAFF.

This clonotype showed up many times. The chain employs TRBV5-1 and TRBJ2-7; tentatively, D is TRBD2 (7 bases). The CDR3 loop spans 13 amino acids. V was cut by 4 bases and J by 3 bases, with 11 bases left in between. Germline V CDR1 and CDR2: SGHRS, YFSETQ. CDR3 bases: TGCGCCAGCAGCCAAGGGGGGGGCTACGAGCAGTACTTC. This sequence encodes CASSQGGGYEQYF. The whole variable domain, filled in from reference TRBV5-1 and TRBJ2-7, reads KAGVTQTPRYLIKTRGQQVTLSCSPISGHRSVSWYQQTPGQGLQFLFEYFSETQRNKGNFPGRFSGRQFSNSRSEMNVSTLELGDSALYLCASSQGGGYEQYFGPGTRLTVT.

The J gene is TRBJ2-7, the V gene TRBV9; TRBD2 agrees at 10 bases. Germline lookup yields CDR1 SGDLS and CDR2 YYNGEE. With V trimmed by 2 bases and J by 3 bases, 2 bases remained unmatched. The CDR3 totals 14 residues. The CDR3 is CASSVLAGDYEQYF. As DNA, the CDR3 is TGTGCCAGCAGCGTTCTAGCGGGGGACTACGAGCAGTACTTC.

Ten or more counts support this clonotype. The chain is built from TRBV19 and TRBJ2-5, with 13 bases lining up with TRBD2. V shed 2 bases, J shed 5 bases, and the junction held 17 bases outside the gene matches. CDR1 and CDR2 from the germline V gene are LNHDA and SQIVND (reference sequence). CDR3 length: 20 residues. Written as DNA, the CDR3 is TGTGCCAGTAGTATATCCTCCGGGACTAGCGGGGTTATTGTTATGGAGACCCAGTACTTC. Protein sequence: CASSISSGTSGVIVMETQYF.